This T cell receptor (beta chain) was captured by sequencing in a study of T cell clones after liver transplantation. The overall study: A pre-transplant mixed lymphocyte reaction with TCRbeta sequencing defined graft-donor-reactive clones followed in post-transplant blood.

This table comes from immunoSEQ multiplex PCR, and its TCRdb copy is limited to in-frame clones, with some not included. The data show fewer than 85,000 clones, with roughly 80% seen just once and about 0.79% held by the top ten. The CDR3 extends over 16 amino acids. Germline V lookup: CDR1 SGHRS, CDR2 YFSETQ. V gave up 1 base and J gave up 0 bases, with 13 bases separating them. The chain joins TRBV5-1 to TRBJ2-5, with D uncertain. Sample: CD4+ T cells from blood, taken 12 months after liver transplant. The sequence was collected from a human patient who received a liver transplant. Part of the T cells may come from the graft donor. In DNA, the CDR3 is TGCGCCAGCAGCTTGAGGGCTAGAGAATACCAAGAGACCCAGTACTTC. Translating it yields CASSLRAREYQETQYF. Filled out from reference TRBV5-1 and TRBJ2-5, the complete variable domain reads KAGVTQTPRYLIKTRGQQVTLSCSPISGHRSVSWYQQTPGQGLQFLFEYFSETQRNKGNFPGRFSGRQFSNSRSEMNVSTLELGDSALYLCASSLRAREYQETQYFGPGTRLLVL.